This T cell receptor (beta chain) emerged from a study of T cell changes during pregnancy in multiple sclerosis. Germline CDR1 and CDR2: SGHNT and YYREEE (reference sequence). The CDR3 consists of 16 residues. Unmatched junction bases numbered 2, after V lost 0 bases and J lost 5 bases. TCRdb's table, derived via immunoSEQ multiplex PCR, lists solely in-frame clones and lacks some. The profile shows 29,000 or so clones, over 85% of them singletons. This specimen was CD8+ T cells from peripheral blood mononuclear cells, taken before pregnancy. The genes are TRBV5-4 and TRBJ2-1; 13 positions agree with TRBD2. This clonotype originated in a female donor with multiple sclerosis, enrolled in a pregnancy study. The CDR3 nucleotides read TGTGCCAGCAGCTTGGAGGGACTAGCGGGGAACAATGAGCAGTTCTTC. Amino acids: CASSLEGLAGNNEQFF.